The rows below give T cell receptor beta chains drawn from one sample of a study of HIV-infected children after antiretroviral therapy interruption. TCRdb independently ran MiXCR on the 3' RACE reads; one entry per CDR3 protein. The data show some 90,000 distinct CDR3 sequences, with around 6.9% seen just once and roughly 1.1% held by the top ten. The sample in question was CD45RA+ CD4+ T cells from PBMCs, pooled from several time points, obtained from a donor given antiretroviral therapy, either interrupted or continuous. These receptors came from a pool of human donors with HIV. CDR3s include the opening cysteine and the closing phenylalanine or tryptophan. D genes are given only for firm matches. The size of a clone is reported for some rows only, either as once, few or many, or as a class for expanded clones.

D gene: TRBD2; J gene: TRBJ2-1; clone size: few; V gene: TRBV19; CDR3 DNA: TGTGCCAGTACCATAGCGGGGCCCTCCTACAATGAGCAGTTCTTC; CDR3 protein: CASTIAGPSYNEQFF
D gene: NA; J gene: TRBJ1-6; clone size: many; V gene: TRBV28; CDR3 DNA: TGTGCCAGCAGTTTATATGAGTTGGGATCACCCCTCCACTTT; CDR3 protein: CASSLYELGSPLHF
D gene: NA; J gene: TRBJ1-2; clone size: many; V gene: TRBV7-2; CDR3 DNA: TGTGCCAGCAGCTACCGAGATGGGGGGGCGAGTGGCTACACCTTC; CDR3 protein: CASSYRDGGASGYTF
D gene: TRBD2; J gene: TRBJ2-7; clone size: NA; V gene: TRBV2; CDR3 DNA: TGTGCCAGCCAGCGGGAGGTCAACGAGCAGTACTTC; CDR3 protein: CASQREVNEQYF
D gene: NA; J gene: TRBJ1-2; clone size: many; V gene: TRBV6-1; CDR3 DNA: TGTGCCAGCAGTAAGGATGTGCCCTATGGCTACACCTTC; CDR3 protein: CASSKDVPYGYTF
D gene: NA; J gene: TRBJ2-2; clone size: many; V gene: TRBV23-1; CDR3 DNA: TGCGCCAGCAGTCTTGGGGAGCTGTTTTTT; CDR3 protein: CASSLGELFF
D gene: TRBD2; J gene: TRBJ2-7; clone size: many; V gene: TRBV14; CDR3 DNA: TGTGCCAGCAGCCCAACGACTAGCGGGGGGCCCGAGCAGTACTTC; CDR3 protein: CASSPTTSGGPEQYF
D gene: TRBD1; J gene: TRBJ1-6; clone size: many; V gene: TRBV6-6; CDR3 DNA: TGTGCCAGCAGCGAAACAGGGGGTGCTTCACCCCTCCACTTT; CDR3 protein: CASSETGGASPLHF
D gene: NA; J gene: TRBJ1-3; clone size: many; V gene: TRBV4-1; CDR3 DNA: TGCGCCAGCAGCCAGGACGCAACTGGAAACACCATATATTTT; CDR3 protein: CASSQDATGNTIYF
D gene: NA; J gene: TRBJ2-3; clone size: NA; V gene: TRBV12-3/TRBV12-4; CDR3 DNA: TGTGCCAACAGCGAGACACCAGATACGCAGTATTTT; CDR3 protein: CANSETPDTQYF
D gene: NA; J gene: TRBJ2-3; clone size: many; V gene: TRBV27; CDR3 DNA: TGTGCCAGCAGCACTCCTCATGCCTCTCGGGGTGGGGCGACAGATACGCAGTATTTT; CDR3 protein: CASSTPHASRGGATDTQYF
D gene: NA; J gene: TRBJ1-2; clone size: many; V gene: TRBV7-2; CDR3 DNA: TGTGCCAGCAGCTTAGCAGGTTTCAGCTATGGCTACACCTTC; CDR3 protein: CASSLAGFSYGYTF
D gene: NA; J gene: TRBJ1-1; clone size: few; V gene: TRBV5-4; CDR3 DNA: TGTGCCAGCAGCTTGGATGAGGGGCCGACTGAAGCTTTCTTT; CDR3 protein: CASSLDEGPTEAFF
D gene: TRBD2; J gene: TRBJ2-1; clone size: NA; V gene: TRBV18; CDR3 DNA: TGTGCCAGCTCACCACCGAGACTAGCGTCATACAATGAGCAGTTCTTC; CDR3 protein: CASSPPRLASYNEQFF
D gene: NA; J gene: TRBJ1-1; clone size: NA; V gene: TRBV6-6; CDR3 DNA: TGTGCCAGCAGTTATTCTGGCAAGAACACTGAAGCTTTCTTT; CDR3 protein: CASSYSGKNTEAFF
D gene: TRBD2; J gene: TRBJ2-7; clone size: many; V gene: TRBV2; CDR3 DNA: TGTGCCAGCGGAGAACTAGCGGGGTCCTCGGAGCAGTACTTC; CDR3 protein: CASGELAGSSEQYF
D gene: TRBD1; J gene: TRBJ2-7; clone size: many; V gene: TRBV20-1; CDR3 DNA: TGCAGTGCTTCCGACAGGGCCTACGAGCAGTACTTC; CDR3 protein: CSASDRAYEQYF
D gene: NA; J gene: TRBJ1-5; clone size: many; V gene: TRBV12-3/TRBV12-4; CDR3 DNA: TGTGCCAGCAGTTTGCAAGGTGGAGGTCAGCCCCAGCATTTT; CDR3 protein: CASSLQGGGQPQHF
D gene: NA; J gene: TRBJ2-7; clone size: many; V gene: TRBV7-9; CDR3 DNA: TGTGCCAGCAGCTTCGGGGCAGACTACGAGCAGTACTTC; CDR3 protein: CASSFGADYEQYF
D gene: NA; J gene: TRBJ1-1; clone size: many; V gene: TRBV3-1; CDR3 DNA: TGTGCCAGCAGCCAAGATGGATTTGGGTGGGGCACTGAAGCTTTCTTT; CDR3 protein: CASSQDGFGWGTEAFF
D gene: NA; J gene: TRBJ2-7; clone size: many; V gene: TRBV4-1; CDR3 DNA: TGCGCCAGCAGCCAAGAGTCGGTCGGGAGAAGAGGGAATCCCTACGAGCAGTACTTC; CDR3 protein: CASSQESVGRRGNPYEQYF
D gene: NA; J gene: TRBJ2-4; clone size: few; V gene: TRBV19; CDR3 DNA: TGTGCCAGTAGTATTGGGGGAACCCAGGCGAAACGGGCCAAAAACATTCAGTACTTC; CDR3 protein: CASSIGGTQAKRAKNIQYF
D gene: NA; J gene: TRBJ2-5; clone size: many; V gene: TRBV28; CDR3 DNA: TGTGCCAGCAGTGCGCAACCGCTGGAGACCCAGTACTTC; CDR3 protein: CASSAQPLETQYF
D gene: NA; J gene: TRBJ2-5; clone size: few; V gene: TRBV19; CDR3 DNA: TGTGCCAGTAGTATAGCTGGGCGGTATGGGGAGACCCAGTACTTC; CDR3 protein: CASSIAGRYGETQYF
D gene: TRBD1; J gene: TRBJ1-2; clone size: many; V gene: TRBV6-1; CDR3 DNA: TGTGCCAGCAGTGCCTATCTACAGGGGGGCCTTAACTATGGCTACACCTTC; CDR3 protein: CASSAYLQGGLNYGYTF
D gene: NA; J gene: TRBJ1-5; clone size: many; V gene: TRBV10-3; CDR3 DNA: TGTGCCACCATCGAGTCGGGTCCACTAGGTCAGCCCCAGCATTTT; CDR3 protein: CATIESGPLGQPQHF
D gene: TRBD2; J gene: TRBJ2-3; clone size: many; V gene: TRBV12-3/TRBV12-4; CDR3 DNA: TGTGCCAGCAGTTTTCTGGGTGGGAGGGGAGCAGATACGCAGTATTTT; CDR3 protein: CASSFLGGRGADTQYF
D gene: NA; J gene: TRBJ2-4; clone size: many; V gene: TRBV24-1; CDR3 DNA: TGTGCCACCAGTGCGACCCATCGATACTTC; CDR3 protein: CATSATHRYF
D gene: NA; J gene: TRBJ2-1; clone size: many; V gene: TRBV5-1; CDR3 DNA: TGCGCCAGCAGCTTGGAGGGTGTAGTTGAGCAGTTCTTC; CDR3 protein: CASSLEGVVEQFF
D gene: TRBD1; J gene: TRBJ2-1; clone size: many; V gene: TRBV12-3/TRBV12-4; CDR3 DNA: TGTGCCATCATCCGGGACAGGGGGCAGAATGAGCAGTTCTTC; CDR3 protein: CAIIRDRGQNEQFF
D gene: TRBD1; J gene: TRBJ1-4; clone size: many; V gene: TRBV28; CDR3 DNA: TGTGCCAGCAGTCCAAATGGGGGGACAGGGGGAAAACTGTTTTTT; CDR3 protein: CASSPNGGTGGKLFF
D gene: NA; J gene: TRBJ1-5; clone size: many; V gene: TRBV7-8; CDR3 DNA: TGTGCCAGCAGCTTAGCGGCCCTCGGTCAGCCCCAGCATTTT; CDR3 protein: CASSLAALGQPQHF
D gene: NA; J gene: TRBJ1-4; clone size: many; V gene: TRBV6-1; CDR3 DNA: TGTGCCAGCAGTAGAAGGGGAGTGGATGAAAAACTGTTTTTT; CDR3 protein: CASSRRGVDEKLFF
D gene: NA; J gene: TRBJ2-1; clone size: many; V gene: TRBV3-1; CDR3 DNA: TGTGCCAGCAGCCCAGTTAGGTGGCAGAATGAGCAGTTCTTC; CDR3 protein: CASSPVRWQNEQFF
D gene: NA; J gene: TRBJ2-2; clone size: many; V gene: TRBV20-1; CDR3 DNA: TGCAGTGCTAGAGGGGGCAGGGCAATCACCGGGGAGCTGTTTTTT; CDR3 protein: CSARGGRAITGELFF
D gene: NA; J gene: TRBJ1-5; clone size: many; V gene: TRBV6-1; CDR3 DNA: TGTGCCAGCAATATACAGGGTGTGAGGAATCAGCCCCAGCATTTT; CDR3 protein: CASNIQGVRNQPQHF
D gene: TRBD2; J gene: TRBJ2-2; clone size: NA; V gene: TRBV3-1; CDR3 DNA: TGTGCCAGTCGCGGGGGGAGTAACACCGGGGAGCTGTTTTTT; CDR3 protein: CASRGGSNTGELFF
D gene: NA; J gene: TRBJ2-3; clone size: many; V gene: TRBV11-2; CDR3 DNA: TGTGCCAGCAGGAGGGATACGCAGTATTTT; CDR3 protein: CASRRDTQYF
D gene: TRBD1; J gene: TRBJ2-6; clone size: NA; V gene: TRBV19; CDR3 DNA: TGTGCCAGTAGCCGACAGGGGGCTAGCTCAGGGGCCAACGTCCTGACTTTC; CDR3 protein: CASSRQGASSGANVLTF
D gene: NA; J gene: TRBJ2-6; clone size: few; V gene: TRBV5-1; CDR3 DNA: TGCGCCAGCAGCTTGTTCATGCAACGTGAAATCTCTGGGGCCAACGTCCTGACTTTC; CDR3 protein: CASSLFMQREISGANVLTF
D gene: NA; J gene: TRBJ2-1; clone size: many; V gene: TRBV7-2; CDR3 DNA: TGTGCCAGCAGCCTTACTGGGGGCAACTACAATGAGCAGTTCTTC; CDR3 protein: CASSLTGGNYNEQFF
D gene: NA; J gene: TRBJ1-6; clone size: many; V gene: TRBV20-1; CDR3 DNA: TGCAGTGCTAGAGACAGGCCTAATAATTCACCCCTCCACTTT; CDR3 protein: CSARDRPNNSPLHF
D gene: NA; J gene: TRBJ1-5; clone size: many; V gene: TRBV28; CDR3 DNA: TGTGCCAGCAGAAGAGGTAGGGGTGGGAATCAGCCCCAGCATTTT; CDR3 protein: CASRRGRGGNQPQHF
D gene: TRBD1; J gene: TRBJ2-2; clone size: many; V gene: TRBV6-6; CDR3 DNA: TGTGCCAGCAGTTACCTTGCAGGGGGATTCGGGGAGCTGTTTTTT; CDR3 protein: CASSYLAGGFGELFF
D gene: NA; J gene: TRBJ2-1; clone size: many; V gene: TRBV5-1; CDR3 DNA: TGCGCCAGCAGCTTCGTGGGGTCAGACAATGAGCAGTTCTTC; CDR3 protein: CASSFVGSDNEQFF